This entry lists 13 T cell receptor beta chains sequenced from one sample in a study of cytomegalovirus exposure and HLA in healthy donors. PCR primers comprised 60 Vbeta and 13 Jbeta primers. Assay: immunoSEQ multiplex PCR; the TCRdb copy retains only in-frame clones and omits some. The table shows some 150,000 clones, with around 85% occurring only once. The source material was PBMCs. The receptors were gathered from a man in his forties in good health and CMV-seronegative.

This sequence joins TRBV27 and TRBJ2-3, with 7 bases that match TRBD2. V was clipped by 2 bases and J by 0 bases; unmatched bases: 2. The length of the CDR3 is 15 residues. Per germline, CDR1 MNHEY and CDR2 SMNVEV (reference sequence). CDR3 sequence (DNA): TGTGCCAGCAGTTTAGGGAGGGCTAGCACAGATACGCAGTATTTT. Translated, it gives CASSLGRASTDTQYF.

The chain recombines TRBV28 with TRBJ1-6; possibly TRBD1 for D (6 bases). CDR1 is MDHEN, CDR2 SYDVKM, per germline. The V end lost 2 bases, the J end lost 10 bases, and 15 bases lay between the germline ends. CDR3 size: 15 residues. In DNA form, the CDR3 reads TGTGCCAGCAGTTTAATGAGGGGGTTAGGGTCACCCCTCCACTTT. This encodes CASSLMRGLGSPLHF.

The V call is TRBV10-3, the J call TRBJ2-5; 12 nucleotides agree with TRBD1. The CDR3 covers 14 residues. Losses at the gene ends were 10 bases for V and 5 bases for J; bases not matched to a gene: 8. In germline, CDR1 is ENHRY, CDR2 SYGVKD. The CDR3 protein is CATKGQGAGETQYF. In nucleotides, the CDR3 is TGTGCCACGAAGGGACAGGGGGCGGGGGAGACCCAGTACTTC.

The chain links TRBV7-2 to TRBJ2-2; 8 bases agree with TRBD1. After removal of 8 bases from V and 1 base from J, the junction contained 12 bases not matched to a gene. The CDR3 length is 17 residues. Germline V gene sequence: CDR1 SGHTA, CDR2 FQGNSA. CDR3 amino acids: CASGAISGTGNTGELFF. In nucleotides, the CDR3 is TGTGCCAGCGGAGCCATTTCCGGGACAGGGAACACCGGGGAGCTGTTTTTT.

This rearrangement joins TRBV28 to TRBJ2-5; maybe TRBD2 (7 bases). V dropped 4 bases and J dropped 4 bases, with 16 bases sitting between them. The CDR3 spans 15 residues. The germline V gene encodes CDR1 MDHEN and CDR2 SYDVKM. DNA for the CDR3: TGTGCCAGCAGTTGGGCGGGGGCCGGGGGAGAGACCCAGTACTTC. As protein: CASSWAGAGGETQYF.

This chain uses TRBV5-1 with TRBJ1-2, with D possibly being TRBD1 (5 bases). CDR1 SGHRS and CDR2 YFSETQ come from the germline V gene. Trimming left V 4 bases short and J 8 bases short, with 18 bases between. The CDR3 spans 14 residues. The CDR3 is CASSGGWGEGGYTF. CDR3 bases: TGCGCCAGCAGCGGCGGGTGGGGGGAAGGCGGCTACACCTTC.

J is TRBJ2-2 and V is TRBV7-9; D might be TRBD1 (5 bases). V shed 3 bases and J shed 2 bases, with 7 bases lying between them. Germline V gene data show CDR1 as SEHNR and CDR2 as FQNEAQ (reference sequence). The length of the CDR3 is 14 residues. The CDR3 sequence is CASSFDSNTGELFF. DNA of the CDR3: TGTGCCAGCAGCTTCGACAGTAACACCGGGGAGCTGTTTTTT.

The rearrangement links TRBV9 to TRBJ2-5, with 8 bases matching TRBD1. This CDR3 contains 14 residues. Trimming removed 2 bases from V and 5 bases from J; junction bases left unmatched: 5. CDR1 is SGDLS, CDR2 YYNGEE, per germline. CDR3 protein: CASSVQGAGETQYF. DNA of the CDR3: TGTGCCAGCAGCGTGCAGGGGGCAGGGGAGACCCAGTACTTC.

V gene TRBV2 combines with J gene TRBJ2-7; maybe TRBD1 (5 bases). The CDR3 runs to 11 residues. CDR1 and CDR2 from the germline V gene are SNHLY and FYNNEI. V lost 8 bases, J lost 7 bases, and 12 bases lay in between. As DNA, the CDR3 is TGTGCCAGCGGCCAGGGCTGGGAGCAGTACTTC. It is translated as CASGQGWEQYF.

This chain joins TRBV5-6 and TRBJ2-5, with TRBD1 matching over 8 bases. V gave up 0 bases and J gave up 2 bases; unmatched junction bases: 6. This CDR3 region has 16 residues. Germline V gives CDR1 SGHDT, CDR2 YYEEEE. The CDR3 is CASSLVNRGDQETQYF. The CDR3 nucleotides are TGTGCCAGCAGCTTGGTTAACAGGGGGGATCAAGAGACCCAGTACTTC.

The chain employs TRBV9 and TRBJ2-1, with 10 bases fitting TRBD2. CDR1 SGDLS and CDR2 YYNGEE come from the germline V gene. The CDR3 runs 14 residues. Germline trimming cut 1 base from V and 8 bases from J; bases unmatched to any gene: 3. The CDR3 protein is CASSVLAGAHEQFF. The CDR3 DNA sequence: TGTGCCAGCAGCGTACTAGCGGGGGCCCATGAGCAGTTCTTC.

V gene TRBV7-2 combines with J gene TRBJ2-2; tentative D call: TRBD2 (5 bases). The V gene lost 5 bases and the J gene lost 6 bases, with 10 bases spanning the gap. The CDR3 loop spans 13 amino acids. Germline loops: CDR1 SGHTA, CDR2 FQGNSA. The CDR3 protein is CASSLTSSGELFF. The CDR3 region has the DNA TGTGCCAGCAGCCTCACTAGTTCCGGGGAGCTGTTTTTT. Complete variable domain (other parts from reference TRBV7-2 and TRBJ2-2): GAGVSQSPSNKVTEKGKDVELRCDPISGHTALYWYRQSLGQGLEFLIYFQGNSAPDKSGLPSDRFSAERTGGSVSTLTIQRTQQEDSAVYLCASSLTSSGELFFGEGSRLTVL.

The rearrangement uses TRBV27 and TRBJ2-7; TRBD1 aligns across 9 bases. V gave up 6 bases and J gave up 4 bases; unmatched junction bases: 16. CDR3 size: 17 residues. Per germline, CDR1 MNHEY and CDR2 SMNVEV (reference sequence). The CDR3 loop reads CASRLHGQGLPQYEQYF. For the CDR3, the DNA is TGTGCCAGCAGACTTCACGGACAGGGGCTTCCCCAATACGAGCAGTACTTC.